This T cell receptor beta chain originates from a study of shared clonotypes between healthy human individuals. CDR1 and CDR2 from the germline V gene are MDHEN and SYDVKM. The CDR3 has 14 residues. V lost 7 bases to trimming and J lost 0 bases, with 12 bases between them. Profiling relied on immunoSEQ multiplex PCR, and the TCRdb table lists in-frame clones only, not all of them. The data hold under 2,500,000 clones, with roughly 95% observed a single time. Sequencing input: naive CD4+ T cells sorted from blood. Subset given: CD45RA+ positively selected. This TCR was sampled from a man younger than 30 in good health. The chain recombines TRBV28 with TRBJ1-2; D unresolved. The CDR3 protein is CASIETRANYGYTF. CDR3 DNA: TGTGCCAGCATCGAGACACGAGCTAACTATGGCTACACCTTC.